This T cell receptor (beta chain) was recorded in a study of memory CD8 T cells in hepatitis C reinfection. Study overall: Chronic HCV followed reinfection in two donors who cleared primary infection. HCV reinfection: RNA-positive following two negative tests at least 60 days apart. Peak reinfection samples were taken 3 to 8 weeks after detection.

Time point specified: peak reinfection, 3 to 8 weeks after reinfection detection. Sorted cells were sequenced directly ex vivo without any in vitro expansion. A couple of donors provided sorted CD3+ CD8+ CD45RO- naive CD8 T cells at all three reinfection time points. Sequencing used immunoSEQ multiplex PCR; TCRdb keeps in-frame clones, though not all of them. Counted here are around 45,000 clones, approximately 88% occurring once; the ten biggest clones make up about 1.3%. The germline CDR1 and CDR2 sequences are MNHEY and SMNVEV (reference sequence). The CDR3 has 17 amino acids. The germline V and J ends were trimmed by 2 bases and 4 bases, with 19 bases remaining between them.

The chain uses TRBV27 and TRBJ2-3, with D possibly being TRBD2 (6 bases). Sequenced material: naive CD8+ T cells sorted from blood. This TCR derives from a young man with hepatitis C virus infection. For the CDR3, the DNA is TGTGCCAGCAGTTTAGGGCTAGGGCGGGACGTCGCAGATACGCAGTATTTT. Translation gives CASSLGLGRDVADTQYF.